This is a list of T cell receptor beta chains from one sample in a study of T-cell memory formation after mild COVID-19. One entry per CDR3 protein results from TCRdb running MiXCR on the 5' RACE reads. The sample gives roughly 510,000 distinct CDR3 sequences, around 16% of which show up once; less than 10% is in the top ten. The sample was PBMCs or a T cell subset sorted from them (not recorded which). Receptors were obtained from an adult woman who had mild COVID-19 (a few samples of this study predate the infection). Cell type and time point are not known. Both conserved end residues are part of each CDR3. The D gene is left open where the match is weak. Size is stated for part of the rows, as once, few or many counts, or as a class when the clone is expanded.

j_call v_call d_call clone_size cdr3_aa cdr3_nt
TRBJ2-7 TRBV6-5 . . CASTAPGGGEQYF TGTGCCAGCACCGCCCCCGGGGGTGGCGAGCAGTACTTC
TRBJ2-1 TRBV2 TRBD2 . CASTLAGMAEQFF TGTGCCAGCACCCTAGCGGGAATGGCTGAGCAGTTCTTC
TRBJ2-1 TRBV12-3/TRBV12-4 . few CASSPGGPRSDEQFF TGTGCCAGCAGCCCGGGCGGACCCCGGTCCGATGAGCAGTTCTTC
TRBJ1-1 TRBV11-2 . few CASSLAEGVSTEAFF TGTGCCAGCAGCTTAGCGGAGGGCGTGAGCACTGAAGCTTTCTTT
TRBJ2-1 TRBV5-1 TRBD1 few CASSPGTGQYNEQFF TGCGCCAGCAGCCCTGGGACAGGGCAATACAATGAGCAGTTCTTC
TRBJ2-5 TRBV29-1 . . CSVKGYTETQYF TGCAGCGTGAAAGGGTATACGGAGACCCAGTACTTC
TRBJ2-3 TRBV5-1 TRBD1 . CASSPQGQGSSTDTQYF TGCGCCAGCAGCCCCCAGGGACAGGGTTCTAGCACAGATACGCAGTATTTT
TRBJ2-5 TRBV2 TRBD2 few CASSSASGQETQYF TGTGCCAGCAGTAGCGCTAGCGGCCAAGAGACCCAGTACTTC
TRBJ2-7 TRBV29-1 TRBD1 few CSVEQGENYEQYF TGCAGCGTTGAACAGGGGGAGAACTACGAGCAGTACTTC
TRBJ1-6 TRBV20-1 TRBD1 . CSAKGQSSYNSPLHF TGCAGTGCTAAGGGACAGAGCTCCTATAATTCACCCCTCCACTTT
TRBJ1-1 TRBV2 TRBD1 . CASIRQGHRGTEAFF TGTGCCAGCATTAGACAGGGCCATAGGGGCACTGAAGCTTTCTTT
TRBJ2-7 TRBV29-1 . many CSVLTVTSYEQYF TGCAGCGTTCTGACAGTGACCTCCTACGAGCAGTACTTC
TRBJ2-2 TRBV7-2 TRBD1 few CASSLNRGTGELFF TGTGCCAGCAGCTTAAACAGGGGGACCGGGGAGCTGTTTTTT
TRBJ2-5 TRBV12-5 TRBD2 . CASGLTSAQETQYF TGTGCTAGTGGTTTGACTAGCGCCCAAGAGACCCAGTACTTC
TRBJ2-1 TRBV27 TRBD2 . CASRGGVGEQFF TGTGCCAGCAGGGGAGGGGTTGGAGAGCAGTTCTTC
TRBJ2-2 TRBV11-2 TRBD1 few CASSLSRTGVTGELFF TGTGCCAGCAGCTTATCTCGGACAGGGGTGACCGGGGAGCTGTTTTTT
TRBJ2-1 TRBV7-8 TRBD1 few CASSSLGQGASYNEQFF TGTGCCAGCAGCTCCCTCGGACAGGGGGCCTCCTACAATGAGCAGTTCTTC
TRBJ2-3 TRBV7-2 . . CASSFVGLRTDTQYF TGTGCCAGCAGCTTCGTGGGACTCCGCACAGATACGCAGTATTTT
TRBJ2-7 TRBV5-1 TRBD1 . CASSLYQGAKGYEQYF TGCGCCAGCAGCTTGTATCAGGGGGCAAAGGGCTACGAGCAGTACTTC
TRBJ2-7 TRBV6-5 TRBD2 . CASSPTPSGTSYEQYF TGTGCCAGCAGTCCGACGCCTAGCGGGACGAGCTACGAGCAGTACTTC
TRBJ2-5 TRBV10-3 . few CAISESEGGETQYF TGTGCCATCAGTGAGTCTGAGGGGGGAGAGACCCAGTACTTC
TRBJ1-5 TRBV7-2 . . CASSLEAGPQHF TGTGCCAGCAGCTTAGAGGCTGGCCCCCAGCATTTT
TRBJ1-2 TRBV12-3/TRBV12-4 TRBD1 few CASRPGQGNGYTF TGTGCCAGCAGACCGGGACAGGGCAATGGCTACACCTTC
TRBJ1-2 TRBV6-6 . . CASGNPRRAYGYTF TGTGCCAGCGGGAACCCCAGGAGGGCTTATGGCTACACCTTC
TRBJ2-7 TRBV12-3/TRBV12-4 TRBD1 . CASSSGRGTGFYEQYF TGTGCCAGCAGTTCGGGCAGAGGGACAGGGTTCTACGAGCAGTACTTC
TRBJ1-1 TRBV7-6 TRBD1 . CASSADREGDTEAFF TGTGCCAGCAGCGCCGACAGGGAGGGGGACACTGAAGCTTTCTTT
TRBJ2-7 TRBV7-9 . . CASSPAGLSYEQYF TGTGCCAGCAGCCCCGCCGGCCTATCCTACGAGCAGTACTTC
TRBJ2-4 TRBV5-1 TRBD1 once CASSWRTGIAKNIQYF TGCGCCAGCAGCTGGAGGACAGGGATAGCCAAAAACATTCAGTACTTC
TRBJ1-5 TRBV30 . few CAWSGPVNSNQPQHF TGTGCCTGGAGTGGCCCGGTCAATAGCAATCAGCCCCAGCATTTT
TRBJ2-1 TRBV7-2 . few CASSLAGGLTFF TGTGCCAGCAGCTTAGCGGGAGGACTGACTTTCTTC
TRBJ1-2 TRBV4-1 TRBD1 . CASSPGTAGFRTF TGCGCCAGCAGCCCTGGGACAGCCGGATTTAGGACCTTC
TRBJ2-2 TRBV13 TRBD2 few CASSPSSGRDTGELFF TGTGCCAGCAGCCCCTCGAGCGGGAGAGACACCGGGGAGCTGTTTTTT
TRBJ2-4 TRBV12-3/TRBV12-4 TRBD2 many CASSLGTSGSYIQYF TGTGCCAGCAGCCTGGGGACTAGCGGGAGTTACATTCAGTACTTC
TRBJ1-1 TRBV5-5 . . CASSPLRTEAFF TGTGCCAGCAGCCCCCTCAGGACTGAAGCTTTCTTT
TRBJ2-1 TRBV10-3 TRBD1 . CAISEQGTGDEQFF TGTGCCATCAGTGAACAGGGGACAGGGGATGAGCAGTTCTTC
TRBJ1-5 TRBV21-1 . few CASSRQGSGNQPQHF TGTGCCAGCAGCAGGCAGGGATCGGGAAATCAGCCCCAGCATTTT
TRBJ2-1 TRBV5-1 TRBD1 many CASSWGQGYNEQFF TGTGCCAGCAGCTGGGGACAGGGGTACAATGAGCAGTTCTTC
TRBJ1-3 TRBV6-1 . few CASNSGTLKNTIYF TGTGCCAGCAATTCCGGGACACTAAAAAACACCATATATTTT
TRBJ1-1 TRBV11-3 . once CASSSDGMNTEAFF TGTGCCAGCAGCTCCGACGGAATGAACACTGAAGCTTTCTTT
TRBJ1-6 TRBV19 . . CASSNSRSSYNSPLHF TGTGCCAGTAGTAACAGTCGCAGCTCCTATAATTCACCCCTCCACTTT
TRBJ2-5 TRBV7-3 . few CASSYGLGPETQYF TGTGCCAGCAGCTACGGATTGGGGCCGGAGACCCAGTACTTC
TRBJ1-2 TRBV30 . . CAWSKGWRGYTF TGTGCCTGGAGTAAAGGGTGGAGAGGCTACACCTTC
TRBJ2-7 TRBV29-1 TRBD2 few CSVKSGGVYEQYF TGCAGCGTAAAAAGCGGGGGGGTTTACGAGCAGTACTTC
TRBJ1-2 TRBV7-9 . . CASSLDVGGYGYTF TGTGCCAGCAGCTTAGACGTGGGAGGCTATGGCTACACCTTC
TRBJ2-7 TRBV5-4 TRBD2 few CASSLDEREYEQYF TGTGCCAGCAGCTTGGACGAGCGGGAGTACGAGCAGTACTTC
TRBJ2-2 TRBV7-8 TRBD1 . CASSKRPGQGTGELFF TGTGCCAGCAGCAAGAGACCCGGACAGGGAACCGGGGAGCTGTTTTTT
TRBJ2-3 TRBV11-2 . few CASTQGGGGSDTQYF TGTGCCAGCACCCAAGGGGGAGGGGGTTCAGATACGCAGTATTTT
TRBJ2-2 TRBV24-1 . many CATSSMGATGELFF TGTGCCACCAGCAGTATGGGGGCGACCGGGGAGCTGTTTTTT
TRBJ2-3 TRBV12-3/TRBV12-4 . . CASRRLRAAGDTQYF TGTGCCAGCAGGCGGCTCCGGGCGGCCGGGGATACGCAGTATTTT
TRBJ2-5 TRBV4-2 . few CASSQEVPSYGETQYF TGTGCCAGCAGCCAAGAGGTCCCAAGCTACGGGGAGACCCAGTACTTC
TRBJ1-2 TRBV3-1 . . CASSLKEAERPTF TGTGCCAGCAGCCTAAAAGAGGCGGAACGGCCTACCTTC
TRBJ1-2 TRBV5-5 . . CASSLVMDISYGYTF TGTGCCAGCAGCTTGGTTATGGATATCTCCTATGGCTACACCTTC
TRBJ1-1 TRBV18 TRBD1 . CASSPRDRAAFF TGTGCCAGCTCACCCCGGGACAGGGCAGCTTTCTTT
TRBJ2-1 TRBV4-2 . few CASSQDRGAGEQFF TGTGCCAGCAGCCAAGATAGGGGGGCTGGTGAGCAGTTCTTC
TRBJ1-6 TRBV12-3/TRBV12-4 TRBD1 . CASSFDRGESPLHF TGTGCCAGCAGTTTTGACAGGGGGGAATCACCCCTCCACTTT
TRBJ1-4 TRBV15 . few CATSRSSEGANEKLFF TGTGCCACCAGCAGGTCCTCCGAGGGGGCTAATGAAAAACTGTTTTTT
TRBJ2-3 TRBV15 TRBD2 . CATSRGLAVTDTQYF TGTGCCACCAGCAGGGGACTAGCGGTCACAGATACGCAGTATTTT
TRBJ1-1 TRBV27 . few CASSLVGSSEAFF TGTGCCAGCAGTTTGGTGGGTTCTTCTGAAGCTTTCTTT